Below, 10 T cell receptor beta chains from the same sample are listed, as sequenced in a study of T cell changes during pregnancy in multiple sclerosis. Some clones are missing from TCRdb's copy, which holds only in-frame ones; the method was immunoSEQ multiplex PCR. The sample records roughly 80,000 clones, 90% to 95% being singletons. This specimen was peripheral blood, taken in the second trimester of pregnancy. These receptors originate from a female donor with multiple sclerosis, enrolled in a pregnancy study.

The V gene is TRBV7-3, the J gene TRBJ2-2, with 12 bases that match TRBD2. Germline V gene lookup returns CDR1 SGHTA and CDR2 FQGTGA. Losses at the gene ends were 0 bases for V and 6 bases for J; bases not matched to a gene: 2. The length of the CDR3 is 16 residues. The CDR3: CASSLTLAGGAGELFF. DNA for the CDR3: TGTGCCAGCAGCTTAACGCTAGCGGGGGGGGCCGGGGAGCTGTTTTTT.

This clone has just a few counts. CDR3 coding DNA: TGTGCCAGCAGCCAGATGCCCACTGAAGCTTTCTTT. As protein: CASSQMPTEAFF. The chain carries TRBV7-9 and TRBJ1-1; D unresolved. The CDR3 is made up of 12 amino acids. Per the germline V gene, CDR1 is SEHNR and CDR2 is FQNEAQ (reference sequence). Trimming cost V 5 bases and J 4 bases, with 8 bases left between them.

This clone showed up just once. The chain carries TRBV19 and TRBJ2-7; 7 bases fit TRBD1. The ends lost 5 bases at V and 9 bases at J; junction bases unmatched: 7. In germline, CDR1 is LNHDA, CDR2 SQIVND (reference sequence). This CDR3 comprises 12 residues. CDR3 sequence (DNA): TGTGCCAGTAGTGCCAGGGACAGTTCGCAGTACTTC. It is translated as CASSARDSSQYF.

CDR3 sequence (DNA): TGTGCCTGGACAGATGACTCCTACAATGAGCAGTTCTTC. Amino acid sequence: CAWTDDSYNEQFF. The chain links TRBV30 to TRBJ2-1; D unresolved. This CDR3 is 13 amino acids long. The V end was cut by 4 bases, the J end by 0 bases, with 7 bases between. In germline, CDR1 is GTSNPN, CDR2 SVGIG (reference sequence).

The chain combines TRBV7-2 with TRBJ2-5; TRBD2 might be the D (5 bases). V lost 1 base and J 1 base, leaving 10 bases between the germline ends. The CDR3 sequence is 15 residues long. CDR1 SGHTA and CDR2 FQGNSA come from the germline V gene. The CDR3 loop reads CASSLDGLSQETQYF. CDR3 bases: TGTGCCAGCAGCTTAGACGGACTTAGCCAAGAGACCCAGTACTTC.

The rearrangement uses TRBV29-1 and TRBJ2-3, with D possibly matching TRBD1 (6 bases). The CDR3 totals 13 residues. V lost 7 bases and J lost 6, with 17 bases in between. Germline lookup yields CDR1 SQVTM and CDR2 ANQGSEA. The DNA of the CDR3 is TGCAGCGGCAACAGGGTGAGGGCTGATACGCAGTATTTT. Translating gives CSGNRVRADTQYF.

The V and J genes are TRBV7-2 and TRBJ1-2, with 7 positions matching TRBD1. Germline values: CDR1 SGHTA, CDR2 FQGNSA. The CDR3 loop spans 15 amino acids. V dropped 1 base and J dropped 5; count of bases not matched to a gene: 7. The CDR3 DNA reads TGTGCCAGCAGCTTAGAGATCAACAGGGGTTATGGCTACACCTTC. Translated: CASSLEINRGYGYTF.

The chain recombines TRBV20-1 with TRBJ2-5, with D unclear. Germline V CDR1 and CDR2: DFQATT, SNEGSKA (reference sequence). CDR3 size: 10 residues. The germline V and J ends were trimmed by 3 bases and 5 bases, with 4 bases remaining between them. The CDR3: CSASSETQYF. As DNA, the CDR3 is TGCAGTGCTAGTAGTGAGACCCAGTACTTC.

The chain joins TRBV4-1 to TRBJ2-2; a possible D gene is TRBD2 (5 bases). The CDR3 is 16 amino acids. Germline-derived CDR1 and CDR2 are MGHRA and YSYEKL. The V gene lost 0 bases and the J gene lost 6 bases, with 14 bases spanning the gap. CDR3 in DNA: TGCGCCAGCAGCCAAGAGTCTCTAGCTAGCTCCGGGGAGCTGTTTTTT. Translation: CASSQESLASSGELFF.

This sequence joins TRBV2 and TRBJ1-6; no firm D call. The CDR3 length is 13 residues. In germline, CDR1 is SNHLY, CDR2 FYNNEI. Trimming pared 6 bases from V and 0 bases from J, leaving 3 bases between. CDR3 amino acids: CASRASYNSPLHF. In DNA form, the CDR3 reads TGTGCCAGCAGGGCCTCCTATAATTCACCCCTCCACTTT.